The 15 T cell receptor beta chains below were found in one sample sequenced in a study of T cell responses to AZD1222 COVID-19 vaccine. Assay: immunoSEQ multiplex PCR; the TCRdb copy retains only in-frame clones and omits some. The sample holds over 120,000 clones, 80% to 95% seen once. The specimen comprised peripheral blood, sampled on day 0 of AZD1222 vaccination. These receptors were collected from an adult in good health.

V is TRBV25-1 and J is TRBJ2-7; D unresolved. Trimming took 1 base from V and 7 from J, leaving 14 bases between them. The CDR3 extends over 14 amino acids. CDR1 is MGHDK and CDR2 is SYGVNS in the germline V gene. The CDR3 DNA is TGTGCCAGCAGTGAATTTAGGAACCAGAAGGAGCAGTACTTC. Its protein is CASSEFRNQKEQYF.

The V gene is TRBV5-5, the J gene TRBJ2-7; D not resolved. CDR3 length: 14 amino acids. Looked up from germline, CDR1 is SGHKS and CDR2 is YYEKEE (reference sequence). Trimming shortened V by 2 bases and J by 3 bases, and 12 bases separated the two germline ends. The CDR3: CASSFGGFGYEQYF. In DNA, the CDR3 is TGTGCCAGCAGCTTTGGTGGTTTTGGCTACGAGCAGTACTTC.

The J gene is TRBJ2-5, the V gene TRBV6-2 or TRBV6-3, with no clear D. The V end was cut by 0 bases, the J end by 5 bases, with 16 bases between. Germline CDR1 MNHEY, CDR2 SVGEGT. The CDR3 spans 16 residues. The CDR3 spells CASSYSPSGPSETQYF. The CDR3 nucleotides read TGTGCCAGCAGTTACTCCCCTTCGGGCCCGTCGGAGACCCAGTACTTC.

The V call is TRBV5-1, the J call TRBJ1-6; possible D gene TRBD1, 5 bases. V gave up 0 bases and J gave up 4 bases, with 11 bases separating them. Germline V gene lookup returns CDR1 SGHRS and CDR2 YFSETQ. CDR3 size: 16 residues. CDR3 DNA: TGCGCCAGCAGCTTGGCGGGGCCCCGGTATAATTCACCCCTCCACTTT. Translating gives CASSLAGPRYNSPLHF.

CDR3 DNA sequence: TGCGCCAGCAGCCAAACGGGGACTCCCAGTGAGACCCAGTACTTC. Amino acid sequence: CASSQTGTPSETQYF. The gene calls are TRBV5-1 and TRBJ2-5; TRBD2 might be the D (6 bases). The germline CDR1 and CDR2 sequences are SGHRS and YFSETQ. This CDR3 region has 15 residues. Trimming took off 4 bases at V and 5 bases at J, with 18 bases between the two ends.

The chain combines TRBV7-9 with TRBJ2-7, with unresolved D. Trimming pared 5 bases from V and 1 base from J, leaving 12 bases between. Germline V gives CDR1 SEHNR, CDR2 FQNEAQ (reference sequence). This CDR3 has 14 residues. In nucleotides, the CDR3 is TGTGCCAGCAGCCGACTCATCGATTCCTACGAGCAGTACTTC. Encoded protein: CASSRLIDSYEQYF.

In regard to this clone: This may be a read error, as it is one base from a much larger clone. The rearrangement uses TRBV6-5 and TRBJ2-3; TRBD2 agrees at 11 bases. This CDR3 has 15 amino acids. The V gene's germline CDR1 is MNHEY and CDR2 SVGAGI. The trim removed 4 bases at V and 0 bases at J, leaving 0 bases unmatched. CDR3 sequence: CASSWTSGSTDTQYF. DNA for the CDR3: TGTGCCAGCAGTTGGACTAGCGGGAGCACAGATACGCAGTATTTT.

The gene calls are TRBV4-1 and TRBJ1-1; 7 bases match TRBD1. The CDR3 extends over 15 amino acids. The ends lost 4 bases at V and 4 bases at J; junction bases unmatched: 9. Per the germline V gene, CDR1 is MGHRA and CDR2 is YSYEKL. The CDR3 nucleotides read TGCGCCAGCAGCCGTGAAGGCCACAGGGGCACTGAAGCTTTCTTT. The encoded protein is CASSREGHRGTEAFF.

The chain uses TRBV28 and TRBJ1-4, with D hard to call. The CDR3 sequence is 15 residues long. Germline V gives CDR1 MDHEN, CDR2 SYDVKM. V gave up 5 bases and J gave up 0 bases, with 10 bases separating them. The DNA of the CDR3 is TGTGCCAGCAGTCCTCCCGGAGCAACTAATGAAAAACTGTTTTTT. Protein: CASSPPGATNEKLFF.

This clone is a singleton in its sample. The V call is TRBV19, the J call TRBJ1-5, with 12 bases fitting TRBD1. Per germline, CDR1 LNHDA and CDR2 SQIVND (reference sequence). J gave up 2 bases and V 6 bases, and 8 bases lay outside the gene matches. This CDR3 has 17 amino acids. In DNA form, the CDR3 reads TGTGCCAGTAGGCCGGGACAGGGGGCTCGGGGCAATCAGCCCCAGCATTTT. This gives the protein CASRPGQGARGNQPQHF.

The chain uses TRBV27 and TRBJ1-2; 8 nucleotides align to TRBD1. V gave up 4 bases and J gave up 8 bases; unmatched junction bases: 9. The CDR3 runs to 14 residues. CDR1 and CDR2 (germline): MNHEY, SMNVEV (reference sequence). In DNA form, the CDR3 reads TGTGCCAGCAGTTCACTCCGGACAGGGCCCGGCTACACCTTC. Translating gives CASSSLRTGPGYTF.

The chain is built from TRBV28 and TRBJ2-7; possible D gene TRBD1, 6 bases. The CDR3 runs 13 residues. Between the trimmed V and J ends, which lost 4 bases and 0 bases, there was a span of 7 bases. CDR1 is MDHEN and CDR2 is SYDVKM in the germline V gene. CDR3 DNA: TGTGCCAGCAGTTGGACAGACTCCTACGAGCAGTACTTC. This encodes CASSWTDSYEQYF. Drawing the rest from reference TRBV28 and TRBJ2-7, the complete variable domain is DVKVTQSSRYLVKRTGEKVFLECVQDMDHENMFWYRQDPGLGLRLIYFSYDVKMKEKGDIPEGYSVSREKKERFSLILESASTNQTSMYLCASSWTDSYEQYFGPGTRLTVT.

The chain joins TRBV7-3 to TRBJ2-5; possible D gene TRBD2, 7 bases. Trimming cost V 5 bases and J 4 bases, with 11 bases left between them. Per the germline V gene, CDR1 is SGHTA and CDR2 is FQGTGA. The CDR3 is made up of 13 amino acids. The CDR3 sequence is CASSKGGRETQYF. CDR3 sequence (DNA): TGTGCCAGCAGCAAGGGGGGGAGAGAGACCCAGTACTTC.

The chain couples TRBV15 to TRBJ2-3; D might be TRBD1 or TRBD2, each matching 5 bases. V was pared by 0 bases and J by 1 base, with 8 bases between. CDR1 and CDR2 (germline): LNHNV, YYDKDF (reference sequence). The CDR3 sequence is 15 residues long. The CDR3 spells CATSRDQGGTDTQYF. Here the CDR3 DNA reads TGTGCCACCAGCAGAGATCAGGGAGGCACAGATACGCAGTATTTT.

The gene calls are TRBV19 and TRBJ2-7; maybe TRBD2 (5 bases). This CDR3 has 15 residues. Germline values: CDR1 LNHDA, CDR2 SQIVND (reference sequence). V was pared by 6 bases and J by 3 bases, with 18 bases between. The CDR3 loop is CASRGSGGGVYEQYF. The CDR3 bases are TGTGCCAGTAGGGGGTCCGGCGGAGGAGTCTACGAGCAGTACTTC.